The 11 T cell receptor beta chains presented below share a single source sample, sequenced in a study of somatic mutations in cytotoxic T cells in rheumatoid arthritis. TCRdb keeps only in-frame clones here, not all; method: immunoSEQ multiplex PCR. The table lists 10,000 to 13,000 clones, about 67% of them singletons. Sample: CD8+ T cells sorted from blood. The origin of the receptors is an adult with rheumatoid arthritis.

This clone was found once. This chain joins TRBV7-9 and TRBJ2-1; 9 bases align to TRBD1. Germline CDR1 reads SEHNR; CDR2 reads FQNEAQ (reference sequence). The V segment lost 1 base and the J segment 8 bases; nucleotides outside the gene matches: 6. The CDR3 is 15 amino acids. The CDR3 region is CASSLGTGVGDEQFF. In nucleotides, the CDR3 is TGTGCCAGCAGCTTAGGGACAGGGGTAGGCGATGAGCAGTTCTTC. Based on the CDR3 plus reference TRBV7-9 and TRBJ2-1, the full variable domain is DTGVSQNPRHKITKRGQNVTFRCDPISEHNRLYWYRQTLGQGPEFLTYFQNEAQLEKSRLLSDRFSAERPKGSFSTLEIQRTEQGDSAMYLCASSLGTGVGDEQFFGPGTRLTVL.

J is TRBJ1-2 and V is TRBV7-9; D gene unclear. CDR1 is SEHNR, CDR2 FQNEAQ, per germline (reference sequence). This CDR3 has 15 residues. Trimming cost V 1 base and J 11 bases, with 20 bases left between them. The CDR3 loop is CASSLVGRGLDWYTF. CDR3 in DNA: TGTGCCAGCAGCTTAGTAGGGCGAGGGCTAGATTGGTACACCTTC.

This clone was counted between two and nine times. This sequence joins TRBV14 and TRBJ2-7; 10 bases are a match to TRBD1. The CDR3 has 15 amino acids. Germline V gives CDR1 SGHDN, CDR2 FVKESK. The V gene end was trimmed by 3 bases and the J gene end by 3 bases; junction bases not matched to a gene: 5. Here the CDR3 reads CASSHGDRGFYEQYF. The CDR3, as DNA: TGTGCCAGCAGCCATGGGGACAGGGGCTTCTACGAGCAGTACTTC.

The chain links TRBV4-3 to TRBJ1-2; no clear D. Germline V gene data show CDR1 as LGHNA and CDR2 as YSLEER. The CDR3 contains 14 residues. V was cut by 0 bases and J by 2 bases, with 7 bases left in between. CDR3 DNA sequence: TGCGCCAGCAGCCAAGAACAGTTCAACTATGGCTACACCTTC. Protein sequence: CASSQEQFNYGYTF.

As DNA, the CDR3 is TGTGCCAGCAGCCAAGGTCGGGGAGCGGGAACCTACGAGCAGTACTTC. Protein sequence: CASSQGRGAGTYEQYF. The chain recombines TRBV7-9 with TRBJ2-7; TRBD2 matches at 7 bases. In germline, CDR1 is SEHNR, CDR2 FQNEAQ (reference sequence). This CDR3 contains 16 residues. V lost 5 bases, J lost 2 bases, and 12 bases stayed unmatched.

This clone is a singleton in its sample. One junction end disagrees with the germline gene, perhaps due to a read error. The chain is built from TRBV7-7 and TRBJ2-7; D is unclear. The CDR3 loop spans 15 amino acids. Germline lookup yields CDR1 SSHAT and CDR2 FNYEAQ (reference sequence). The CDR3, as DNA: TGTGCTAGCAGCTTGTCCCCCCAGCTCTCCTACGAGCAGTACTTC. It is translated as CASSLSPQLSYEQYF.

The chain combines TRBV2 with TRBJ2-7, with D perhaps matching TRBD2 (6 bases). V was trimmed by 0 bases and J by 4 bases, leaving 13 bases between them. The CDR3 is 15 residues long. From germline, CDR1 is SNHLY and CDR2 FYNNEI. DNA of the CDR3: TGTGCCAGCAGTGAAGCGGAGGGCAAAAGATACGAGCAGTACTTC. Translation gives CASSEAEGKRYEQYF. Full variable domain (outside the CDR3, taken from reference TRBV2 and TRBJ2-7): EPEVTQTPSHQVTQMGQEVILRCVPISNHLYFYWYRQILGQKVEFLVSFYNNEISEKSEIFDDQFSVERPDGSNFTLKIRSTKLEDSAMYFCASSEAEGKRYEQYFGPGTRLTVT.

This clone was recorded a few times. The chain joins TRBV7-2 to TRBJ2-3; possible D gene TRBD2, 6 bases. Germline V gives CDR1 SGHTA, CDR2 FQGNSA. Trimming cost V 1 base and J 8 bases, with 7 bases left between them. The CDR3 runs 12 residues. The CDR3: CASSLGGATQYF. Here the CDR3 DNA reads TGTGCCAGCAGCTTAGGCGGGGCTACGCAGTATTTT.

The chain combines TRBV4-3 with TRBJ2-1, with a weak D call TRBD2 (6 bases). The CDR3 runs to 16 residues. Trimming cost V 0 bases and J 5 bases, with 14 bases left between them. Germline CDR1 is LGHNA and CDR2 is YSLEER. The CDR3 sequence is CASSQDLGGWNNEQFF. CDR3 sequence (DNA): TGCGCCAGCAGCCAAGATCTGGGAGGTTGGAACAATGAGCAGTTCTTC.

The chain joins TRBV10-1 to TRBJ1-6; 8 bases are shared with TRBD1. Germline-derived CDR1 and CDR2 are WNHNN and SYGVQD (reference sequence). CDR3 size: 17 residues. V trimming: 2 bases; J trimming: 8 bases; junction bases outside the gene matches: 11. The CDR3 sequence is CASSEQQGDFWDSPLHF. The CDR3 coding sequence is TGCGCCAGCAGTGAGCAACAGGGGGATTTTTGGGATTCACCCCTCCACTTT.

The rearrangement links TRBV19 to TRBJ1-1; TRBD1 matches 10 bases. The germline V gene has CDR1 LNHDA and CDR2 SQIVND (reference sequence). J gave up 4 bases and V 5 bases, and 4 bases lay outside the gene matches. The CDR3 runs to 14 residues. CDR3 sequence (DNA): TGTGCCAGTAGTCTAGGACAGGGGGGCACTGAAGCTTTCTTT. Its translation is CASSLGQGGTEAFF.